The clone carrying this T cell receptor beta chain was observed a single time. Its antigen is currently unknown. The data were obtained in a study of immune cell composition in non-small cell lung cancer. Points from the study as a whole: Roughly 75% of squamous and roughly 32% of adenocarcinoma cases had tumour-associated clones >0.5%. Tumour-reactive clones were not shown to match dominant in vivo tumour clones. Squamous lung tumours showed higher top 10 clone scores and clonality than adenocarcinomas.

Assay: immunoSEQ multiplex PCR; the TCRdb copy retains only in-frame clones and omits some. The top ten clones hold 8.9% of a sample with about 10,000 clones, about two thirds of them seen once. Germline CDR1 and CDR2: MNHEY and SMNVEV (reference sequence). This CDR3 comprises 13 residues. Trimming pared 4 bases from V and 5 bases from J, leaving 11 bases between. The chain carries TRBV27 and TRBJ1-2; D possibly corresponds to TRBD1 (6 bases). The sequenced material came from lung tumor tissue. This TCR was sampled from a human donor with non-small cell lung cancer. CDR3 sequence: CASSSPQGYGYTF. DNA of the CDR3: TGTGCCAGCAGTTCCCCCCAGGGGTATGGCTACACCTTC.